This T cell receptor beta chain was retrieved from a study of T cell repertoires in cytomegalovirus infection. In the study overall: HLA-C-restricted CMV epitopes, recently identified, and well-studied HLA-B-restricted ones were used by the study. A matching HLA type, together with CMV infection, was signaled by public TCR beta signatures.

The ends were cut back, 5 bases at V and 9 bases at J, with 14 bases in the middle. Germline V CDR1 and CDR2: SEHNR, FQNEAQ (reference sequence). The CDR3 has 14 amino acids. Using its own MiXCR run on the reads, TCRdb lists one record per CDR3 protein. Of some 200,000 distinct CDR3 sequences in the sample, around 40% are singletons; the top ten hold approximately 59%. For this clonotype: The antigen is unknown.

Material: CD8+ T cells from cultured PBMCs, obtained from culture after CMV antigen stimulation. The TCR originated in a human donor in good health (CMV status not recorded). Some clones in this sample may be carry-over from other donors' samples. V usage is TRBV7-9 and J usage is TRBJ1-6, with unresolved D. CDR3 loop: CASSKTQPASPLHF. The DNA of the CDR3 is TGTGCCAGCAGCAAGACACAGCCAGCTTCACCCCTCCACTTT.